This T cell receptor (beta chain) was found in a study of T cells in Graves' hyperthyroidism and ophthalmopathy. Exclusions: uncontrolled infection, other autoimmune disease, pregnancy, lactation. CDR3 size: 13 residues. Germline V lookup: CDR1 GTSNPN, CDR2 SVGIG (reference sequence). With V trimmed by 0 bases and J by 4 bases, 3 bases remained unmatched. Researchers amplified the TCR beta CDR3 regions from RNA transcripts. When the TCR CDR3 underwent first-round RT-PCR, the HTBI primer set was used. TCRdb called the multiplex PCR reads again in MiXCR, with one record for every CDR3 protein. The profile shows about 400,000 distinct CDR3 sequences, 14% to 15% of them singletons. This clonotype was counted at least ten times.

Sequencing used blood. The chain carries TRBV30 and TRBJ2-7; 7 nucleotides align to TRBD1. This clonotype was obtained from a woman aged 25 to 39 with Graves' hyperthyroidism. Here the CDR3 reads CAWSVGRGYEQYF. CDR3 bases: TGTGCCTGGAGTGTAGGCAGGGGGTACGAGCAGTACTTC. Full variable domain (missing parts from reference TRBV30 and TRBJ2-7): SQTIHQWPATLVQPVGSPLSLECTVEGTSNPNLYWYRQAAGRGLQLLFYSVGIGQISSEVPQNLSASRPQDRQFILSSKKLLLSDSGFYLCAWSVGRGYEQYFGPGTRLTVT.